The 13 T cell receptor beta chains presented below share a single source sample, sequenced in a study of CD8 T cells in ankylosing spondylitis. Study-wide findings and caveats: Ankylosing spondylitis blood seemed to carry a telltale TCR beta motif made of several highly homologous variants.

Each CDR3 protein is one row after TCRdb ran MiXCR on the 5' RACE reads. The profile covers around 770,000 distinct CDR3 sequences, with under 20% appearing a single time and 15% to 20% taken by the ten largest. The antigens for these receptors are not known. The sample was blood, either unsorted or a sorted T cell fraction (not recorded which). The source of these receptors is a male donor with ankylosing spondylitis.

The J gene is TRBJ2-3, the V gene TRBV20-1; perhaps TRBD2 as D (6 bases). V gave up 0 bases and J gave up 4 bases, with 14 bases separating them. CDR3 length: 15 residues. The germline V gene has CDR1 DFQATT and CDR2 SNEGSKA (reference sequence). For the CDR3, the DNA is TGCAGTGCTAGAGATGGAGGGGAGAGCGCAGATACGCAGTATTTT. It is translated as CSARDGGESADTQYF.

In this sample, this clonotype turned up once. The chain couples TRBV9 to TRBJ2-3; D is unclear. Germline V gene data show CDR1 as SGDLS and CDR2 as YYNGEE. V was clipped by 0 bases and J by 1 base, with 12 bases between them. The CDR3 consists of 16 residues. DNA for the CDR3: TGTGCCAGCAGCGTAGTCGGGCACTCCCGCACAGATACGCAGTATTTT. Amino acids: CASSVVGHSRTDTQYF.

There are many counts of this clonotype. The V and J genes are TRBV20-1 and TRBJ1-2; D gene uncertain. The CDR3 totals 12 residues. V gave up 0 bases and J gave up 3 bases, with 5 bases separating them. CDR1 and CDR2 (germline): DFQATT, SNEGSKA (reference sequence). The CDR3 DNA is TGCAGTGCTAGAGAGCGAGACTATGGCTACACCTTC. Protein product: CSARERDYGYTF.

The CDR3 reads CAWSVGAGGTDTQYF. The DNA of the CDR3 is TGTGCCTGGAGTGTAGGTGCGGGGGGCACAGATACGCAGTATTTT. V usage is TRBV30 and J usage is TRBJ2-3; 7 nucleotides agree with TRBD2. Germline V gene sequence: CDR1 GTSNPN, CDR2 SVGIG (reference sequence). The CDR3 has 15 amino acids. V dropped 0 bases and J dropped 1; count of bases not matched to a gene: 4.

This clonotype occurred a few times. The V call is TRBV25-1, the J call TRBJ2-5, with D possibly being TRBD1 (5 bases). V lost 6 bases and J 4 bases, leaving 15 bases between the germline ends. This CDR3 spans 14 amino acids. Germline V CDR1 and CDR2: MGHDK, SYGVNS. For the CDR3, the DNA is TGTGCCAGCAGACGGCAGGGTGAACGAGAGACCCAGTACTTC. Encoded protein: CASRRQGERETQYF.

This clonotype was found a few times. V usage is TRBV4-3 and J usage is TRBJ1-4; D call uncertain. Germline values: CDR1 LGHNA, CDR2 YSLEER. The CDR3 length is 14 residues. With 8 bases removed from V and 0 bases from J, the gap between germline ends came to 10 bases. CDR3 nucleotide sequence: TGCGCCAGCTTGCCTTTGGCAACTAATGAAAAACTGTTTTTT. Translating it yields CASLPLATNEKLFF.

This clonotype turned up a few times. V gene TRBV12-3 or TRBV12-4 combines with J gene TRBJ2-5; D gene ambiguous. The germline V and J ends were trimmed by 5 bases and 4 bases, with 5 bases remaining between them. The CDR3 has 11 amino acids. The CDR3 protein is CASSGPETQYF. The DNA for the CDR3 is TGTGCCAGCAGTGGGCCAGAGACCCAGTACTTC.

V gene TRBV12-3 or TRBV12-4 combines with J gene TRBJ2-1, with D perhaps matching TRBD2 (5 bases). Trimming removed 8 bases at V and 5 bases at J, with 10 bases between. CDR3 size: 12 residues. CDR3 bases: TGTGCCAGCGGGCGAGGGAACAATGAGCAGTTCTTC. Protein: CASGRGNNEQFF.

This clonotype was detected a few times. V and J are TRBV3-1 and TRBJ2-7, with a tentative D call TRBD2 (6 bases). The CDR3 is 13 residues long. Between the trimmed V and J ends, which lost 4 bases and 2 bases, there was a span of 9 bases. The germline V gene has CDR1 LGHDT and CDR2 YNNKEL (reference sequence). The CDR3 loop reads CASSRLGAYEQYF. The CDR3 nucleotides read TGTGCCAGCAGCCGACTAGGAGCCTACGAGCAGTACTTC.

The chain uses TRBV9 and TRBJ2-5, with D perhaps TRBD2 (5 bases). This CDR3 comprises 15 residues. V lost 0 bases and J 4 bases, leaving 13 bases between the germline ends. Germline V lookup: CDR1 SGDLS, CDR2 YYNGEE. The CDR3 here is CASSVGPGEGETQYF. The CDR3 DNA reads as TGTGCCAGCAGCGTAGGTCCCGGGGAAGGAGAGACCCAGTACTTC.

This clonotype has only a few counts. The chain combines TRBV20-1 with TRBJ2-7, with 8 bases identical to TRBD2. The CDR3 length is 14 residues. V lost 3 bases, J lost 2 bases, and 6 bases stayed unmatched. CDR1 DFQATT and CDR2 SNEGSKA come from the germline V gene (reference sequence). The CDR3 DNA follows: TGCAGTGCTAGGTCGGTAGCGGGAACCTACGAGCAGTACTTC. This gives the protein CSARSVAGTYEQYF.

This clonotype has only a few counts. The chain uses TRBV4-2 and TRBJ2-5; 7 positions match TRBD2. The CDR3 loop spans 14 amino acids. The junction had 6 bases not matched to a gene; V was cut back by 4 bases and J by 4 bases. Germline assignment: CDR1 LGHNA and CDR2 YNFKEQ. The CDR3 DNA is TGTGCCAGCAGCCCCGGGGGGAGCGGAGAGACCCAGTACTTC. Its protein product is CASSPGGSGETQYF.

The gene calls are TRBV10-3 and TRBJ2-1; 15 bases are shared with TRBD2. The CDR3 has 15 residues. The ends lost 6 bases at V and 8 bases at J; junction bases unmatched: 5. Germline-derived CDR1 and CDR2 are ENHRY and SYGVKD. The CDR3 DNA is TGTGCCATCAGCGGGGGACTAGCGGGAGGCGATGAGCAGTTCTTC. Translating gives CAISGGLAGGDEQFF.